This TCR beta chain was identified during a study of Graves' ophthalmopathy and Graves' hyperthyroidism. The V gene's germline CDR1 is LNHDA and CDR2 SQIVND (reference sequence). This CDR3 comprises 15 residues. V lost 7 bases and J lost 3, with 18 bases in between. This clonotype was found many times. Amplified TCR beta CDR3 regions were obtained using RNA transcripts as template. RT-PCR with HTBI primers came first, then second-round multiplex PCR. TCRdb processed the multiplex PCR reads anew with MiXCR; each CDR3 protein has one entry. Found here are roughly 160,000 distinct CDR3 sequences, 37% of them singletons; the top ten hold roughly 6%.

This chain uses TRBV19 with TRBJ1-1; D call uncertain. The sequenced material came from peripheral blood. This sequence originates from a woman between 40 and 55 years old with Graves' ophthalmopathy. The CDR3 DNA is TGTGCCAGTAAGCCTTATTGGGTACGGGACACTGAAGCTTTCTTT. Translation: CASKPYWVRDTEAFF.